These T cell receptor beta chains were read from a single sample in a study of T cell repertoires in cytomegalovirus infection. Via MiXCR, TCRdb re-called the reads, giving one row per CDR3 protein. The table includes around 430,000 distinct CDR3 sequences, about 39% detected once. These TCRs are of unknown antigen specificity. The source material was cultured PBMCs, sampled from culture after CMV antigen stimulation. These receptors were obtained from a human donor in good health (CMV status not recorded). Some clones in this sample may be carry-over from other donors' samples. CDR3s include the opening cysteine and the closing phenylalanine or tryptophan. The D gene is left open where the match is weak. A row's size may be missing; if present it is once, few, many or a size class.

cdr3_nt	cdr3_aa	j_call	v_call	d_call	cdr3_length	clone_size
TGCGCCAGCAGCCAAGGACTTCCGCCCTACAATGAGCAGTTCTTC	CASSQGLPPYNEQFF	TRBJ2-1	TRBV4-1	NA	15	few
TGTGCCAGCAGCCCGAGACTAGATTCTTCGACAGATACGCAGTATTTT	CASSPRLDSSTDTQYF	TRBJ2-3	TRBV11-2	NA	16	NA
TGCAGTGCCCTCCCGCCGGGACAGCAAGAGACCCAGTACTTC	CSALPPGQQETQYF	TRBJ2-5	TRBV20-1	TRBD1	14	NA
TGTGCCAGCAGCTTGGGGGGGGGGGGGAGTGAGCAGTACTTC	CASSLGGGGSEQYF	TRBJ2-7	TRBV7-2	TRBD2	14	NA
TGTGCCATCAGTGCTAGAGATACGCAGTATTTT	CAISARDTQYF	TRBJ2-3	TRBV10-3	NA	11	NA
TGTGCCAGCTCACGAGACGGGCCGACCGGGGAGCTGTTTTTT	CASSRDGPTGELFF	TRBJ2-2	TRBV18	NA	14	NA
TGTGCCAGCAGCCCGGGACAGGGAAGGGGAGCTTTCTTT	CASSPGQGRGAFF	TRBJ1-1	TRBV7-2	TRBD1	13	NA
TGCAGTGCTGCCACCACCGCAGGGTTGCATCAGAATCAGCCCCAGCATTTT	CSAATTAGLHQNQPQHF	TRBJ1-5	TRBV20-1	NA	17	NA
TGTGCCAGCAGCCAAGGGGCCTCAGGGCTCAATGAGCAGTTCTTC	CASSQGASGLNEQFF	TRBJ2-1	TRBV4-2	NA	15	NA
TGTGCCAGCAGTATCGCAGGGGGCGGCGGGGAGCTGTTTTTT	CASSIAGGGGELFF	TRBJ2-2	TRBV27	TRBD1	14	NA
TGTGCCAGCAGCCAGAGACAGAGCACAGATACGCAGTATTTT	CASSQRQSTDTQYF	TRBJ2-3	TRBV5-4	NA	14	NA
TGTGCTAGTGGTTTGGGACAGGGGGATTCAATACGCGAGCAGTACTTC	CASGLGQGDSIREQYF	TRBJ2-7	TRBV12-5	TRBD1	16	NA
TGCAGTGCTCCCCACGAGGGCGGGAGGGCCAGCAATGAGCAGTTCTTC	CSAPHEGGRASNEQFF	TRBJ2-1	TRBV20-1	TRBD2	16	few
TGTGCCAGCAGCTTAGGGGCGGGCCAGACCTACGAGCAGTACTTC	CASSLGAGQTYEQYF	TRBJ2-7	TRBV7-8	NA	15	NA
TGTGCCAGCAGACAATACGGCCCTCCCATTAATGAGCAGTTCTTC	CASRQYGPPINEQFF	TRBJ2-1	TRBV11-2	NA	15	NA
TGTGCCAGCAGCAAATCGGGGGACCCCCATTACGAGCAGTACTTC	CASSKSGDPHYEQYF	TRBJ2-7	TRBV27	NA	15	few
TGTGCCAGCAGCCCAGGAGGGCAGCGCTCCTACGAGCAGTACTTC	CASSPGGQRSYEQYF	TRBJ2-7	TRBV7-4	NA	15	few
TGTGCCAGTAGTACGGGACGAACCTCCTACGAGCAGTACTTC	CASSTGRTSYEQYF	TRBJ2-7	TRBV19	NA	14	few
TGTGCCAGTAGTATAGGACAGAAGTATGGCTACACCTTC	CASSIGQKYGYTF	TRBJ1-2	TRBV19	NA	13	NA
TGTGCCAGCAGTTTACCTGTAGTGTATAGCAATCAGCCCCAGCATTTT	CASSLPVVYSNQPQHF	TRBJ1-5	TRBV12-3/TRBV12-4	NA	16	few
TGTGCCAGCAGCTTAGCTCCCGCGACATCCTATGGCTACACCTTC	CASSLAPATSYGYTF	TRBJ1-2	TRBV7-8	NA	15	NA
TGTGCCAGCAGTGAACTAGCGGGAGTCTATGAGCAGTTCTTC	CASSELAGVYEQFF	TRBJ2-1	TRBV2	TRBD2	14	NA
TGTGCCAGCAGTCCAGGCCGATACTACAATGAGCAGTTCTTC	CASSPGRYYNEQFF	TRBJ2-1	TRBV12-3/TRBV12-4	NA	14	few
TGTGCCAGCAGTGTGACACGGTGGAATGAGCAGTTCTTC	CASSVTRWNEQFF	TRBJ2-1	TRBV6-5	NA	13	NA
TGTGCCAGCAGCTCGACAGGGGGCGTATCACAAGAGACCCAGTACTTC	CASSSTGGVSQETQYF	TRBJ2-5	TRBV7-2	TRBD1	16	NA
TGTGCCACTAGACAGAACTCTGGAAACACCATATATTTT	CATRQNSGNTIYF	TRBJ1-3	TRBV2	NA	13	NA
TGCGCCAGCGGTCGGAGCGGGGGGGAAGGAGATACGCAGTATTTT	CASGRSGGEGDTQYF	TRBJ2-3	TRBV4-1	TRBD2	15	NA
TGTGCCAGCAGTTTAACCTTCGGACTAGCCTACAATGAGCAGTTCTTC	CASSLTFGLAYNEQFF	TRBJ2-1	TRBV12-3/TRBV12-4	TRBD2	16	NA
TGTGCCAGCAGGTCACTAGAGAACACCGGGGAGCTGTTTTTT	CASRSLENTGELFF	TRBJ2-2	TRBV7-8	NA	14	NA
TGTGCCAGCAGCTTGGCAGGTGGCCTCTTAAGCAATCAGCCCCAGCATTTT	CASSLAGGLLSNQPQHF	TRBJ1-5	TRBV7-2	NA	17	NA
TGTGCCACCTTACAGTTCTCCTACGAGCAGTACTTC	CATLQFSYEQYF	TRBJ2-7	TRBV24-1	NA	12	NA
TGTGCCAGCAGTTGGGAACACGGGGCCACTGAAGCTTTCTTT	CASSWEHGATEAFF	TRBJ1-1	TRBV5-5	NA	14	NA
TGTGCCAGCAGCCCGCCCGGGACAGGGGGCAATCGGGACTATGGCTACACCTTC	CASSPPGTGGNRDYGYTF	TRBJ1-2	TRBV7-2	TRBD1	18	many
TGTGCCACCCGGGAACGACTTAGCTCCTACGAGCAGTACTTC	CATRERLSSYEQYF	TRBJ2-7	TRBV10-3	NA	14	NA
TGTGCCAGCAGCGTAAACGCAGGGGGCCACTATGGCTACACCTTC	CASSVNAGGHYGYTF	TRBJ1-2	TRBV11-2	TRBD1	15	NA
TGTGCCAGCAGTTCCTCATCCGAGACAGGGGAGAGCTCCTACGAGCAGTACTTC	CASSSSSETGESSYEQYF	TRBJ2-7	TRBV6-2/TRBV6-3	TRBD1	18	NA
TGTGCCAGCAGCTTATTGTCAGATACGCAGTATTTT	CASSLLSDTQYF	TRBJ2-3	TRBV7-8	NA	12	few
TGTGCCAGCAACCACAGACTGCGCACTGAAGCTTTCTTT	CASNHRLRTEAFF	TRBJ1-1	TRBV7-2	NA	13	NA
TGTGCCAGCAGTTTATATAAGGGGAAAGGGAACATTCAGTACTTC	CASSLYKGKGNIQYF	TRBJ2-4	TRBV27	NA	15	NA
TGTGCCAGCAGCTCTTGGACAGGCGGGGTGGTGACAGATACGCAGTATTTT	CASSSWTGGVVTDTQYF	TRBJ2-3	TRBV7-8	NA	17	many
TGTGCCAGCACCCCATTGAGTGGGAACACTGAAGCTTTCTTT	CASTPLSGNTEAFF	TRBJ1-1	TRBV6-6	NA	14	NA
TGTGCCAGCAGTGTACTAGCGGATACGCAGTATTTT	CASSVLADTQYF	TRBJ2-3	TRBV6-2/TRBV6-3	TRBD2	12	few